This TCR beta chain was documented in a study of monozygotic twins with inflammatory bowel disease. Findings of the study overall: Patient-to-patient differences in immunosuppressive treatment may have added variability to the repertoires.

Template-switch reactions added UMIs with a 6-nucleotide sample barcode. From its re-call of the 5' RACE reads, TCRdb lists each CDR3 protein once, without DNA. The sample has about 440,000 distinct CDR3 sequences. Each donor gave less than 3 ml of peripheral blood. No sorting of T cells preceded isolation of total RNA from whole blood. The CDR3 runs 13 residues. Germline assignment: CDR1 SGHVS and CDR2 FNYEAQ. Concerning this clonotype: Its cognate antigen is unknown.

Input material: blood. The chain has TRBV7-6 and TRBJ1-5; TCRdb names TRBD1, which stays unverified in the absence of DNA. The source of this sequence is a human donor with ulcerative colitis or Crohn's disease, or a healthy co-twin of an affected twin (not recorded which). The CDR3 here is CASSYRDNQPQHF.